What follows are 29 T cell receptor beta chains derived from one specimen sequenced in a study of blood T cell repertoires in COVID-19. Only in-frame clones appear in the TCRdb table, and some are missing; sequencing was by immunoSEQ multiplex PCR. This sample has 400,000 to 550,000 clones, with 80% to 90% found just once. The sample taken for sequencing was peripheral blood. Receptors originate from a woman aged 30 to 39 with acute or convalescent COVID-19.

The CDR3 spells CASSLSGQKDNEQFF. The CDR3 nucleotides read TGTGCCAGCTCACTTAGTGGACAGAAGGACAATGAGCAGTTCTTC. The rearrangement uses TRBV18 and TRBJ2-1; possible D gene TRBD1, 6 bases. The CDR3 has 15 amino acids. The V and J ends lost 4 bases and 5 bases respectively, with 15 bases between them. The germline V gene has CDR1 KGHSH and CDR2 LQKENI. Supplemented by reference TRBV18 and TRBJ2-1, the full variable domain reads NAGVMQNPRHLVRRRGQEARLRCSPMKGHSHVYWYRQLPEEGLKFMVYLQKENIIDESGMPKERFSAEFPKEGPSILRIQQVVRGDSAAYFCASSLSGQKDNEQFFGPGTRLTVL.

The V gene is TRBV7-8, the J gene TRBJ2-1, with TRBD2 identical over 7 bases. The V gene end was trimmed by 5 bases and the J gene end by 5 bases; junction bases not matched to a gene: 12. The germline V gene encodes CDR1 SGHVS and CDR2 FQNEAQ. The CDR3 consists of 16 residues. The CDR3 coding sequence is TGTGCCAGCAGCAACGGGACGGGGGGAACGCACAATGAGCAGTTCTTC. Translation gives CASSNGTGGTHNEQFF.

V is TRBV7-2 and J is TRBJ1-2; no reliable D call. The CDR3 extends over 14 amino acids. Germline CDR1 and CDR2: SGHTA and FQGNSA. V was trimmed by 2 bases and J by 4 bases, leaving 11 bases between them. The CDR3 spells CASSLSINSYGYTF. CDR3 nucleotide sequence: TGTGCCAGCAGCTTAAGTATCAACTCCTATGGCTACACCTTC. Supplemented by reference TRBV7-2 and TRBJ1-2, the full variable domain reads GAGVSQSPSNKVTEKGKDVELRCDPISGHTALYWYRQSLGQGLEFLIYFQGNSAPDKSGLPSDRFSAERTGGSVSTLTIQRTQQEDSAVYLCASSLSINSYGYTFGSGTRLTVV.

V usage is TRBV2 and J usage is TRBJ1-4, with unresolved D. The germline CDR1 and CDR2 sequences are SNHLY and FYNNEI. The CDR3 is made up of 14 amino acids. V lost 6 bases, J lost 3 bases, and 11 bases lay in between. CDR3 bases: TGTGCCAGCAGCCAACGGTACGCTAATGAAAAACTGTTTTTT. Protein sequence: CASSQRYANEKLFF. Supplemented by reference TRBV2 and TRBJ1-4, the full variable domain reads EPEVTQTPSHQVTQMGQEVILRCVPISNHLYFYWYRQILGQKVEFLVSFYNNEISEKSEIFDDQFSVERPDGSNFTLKIRSTKLEDSAMYFCASSQRYANEKLFFGSGTQLSVL.

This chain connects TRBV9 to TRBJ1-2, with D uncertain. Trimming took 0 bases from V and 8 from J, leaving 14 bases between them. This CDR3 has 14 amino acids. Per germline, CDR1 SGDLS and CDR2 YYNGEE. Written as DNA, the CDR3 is TGTGCCAGCAGCGTAGTAGGGCCGGGAGGAGGCTACACCTTC. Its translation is CASSVVGPGGGYTF.

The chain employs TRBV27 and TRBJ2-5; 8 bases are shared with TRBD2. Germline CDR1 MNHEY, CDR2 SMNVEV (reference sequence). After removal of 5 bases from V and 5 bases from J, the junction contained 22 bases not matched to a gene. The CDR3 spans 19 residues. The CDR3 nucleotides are TGTGCCAGCAGTGACATTTACGGGGGGGCGGAGGCAAATATGGAGACCCAGTACTTC. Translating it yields CASSDIYGGAEANMETQYF.

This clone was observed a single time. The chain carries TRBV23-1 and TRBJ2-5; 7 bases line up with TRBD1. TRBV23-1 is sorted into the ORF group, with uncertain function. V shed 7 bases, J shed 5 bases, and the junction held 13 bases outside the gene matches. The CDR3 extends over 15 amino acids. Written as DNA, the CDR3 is TGCGCCAGCAACCCAACAGGGGTGACTGGCGAGACCCAGTACTTC. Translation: CASNPTGVTGETQYF.

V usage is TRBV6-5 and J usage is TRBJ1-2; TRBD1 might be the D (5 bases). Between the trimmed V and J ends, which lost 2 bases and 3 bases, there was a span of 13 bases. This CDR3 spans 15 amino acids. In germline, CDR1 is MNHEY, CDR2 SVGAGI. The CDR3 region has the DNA TGTGCCAGCAGTTACGGGCCAGGGCGCTACTATGGCTACACCTTC. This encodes CASSYGPGRYYGYTF.

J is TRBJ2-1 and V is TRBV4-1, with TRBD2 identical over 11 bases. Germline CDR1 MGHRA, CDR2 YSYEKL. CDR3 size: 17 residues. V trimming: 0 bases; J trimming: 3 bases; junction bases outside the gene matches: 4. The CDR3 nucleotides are TGCGCCAGCAGCCAAGAACTAGCGGGGGTTATCTACAATGAGCAGTTCTTC. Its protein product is CASSQELAGVIYNEQFF.

CDR3 nucleotide sequence: TGTGCCAGCAGCTACACTAGCGGGGCTTCCTACGAGCAGTACTTC. Its translation: CASSYTSGASYEQYF. The chain recombines TRBV7-3 with TRBJ2-7, with 10 bases fitting TRBD2. The V segment lost 4 bases and the J segment 1 base; nucleotides outside the gene matches: 4. This CDR3 spans 15 amino acids. Germline V gene data show CDR1 as SGHTA and CDR2 as FQGTGA.

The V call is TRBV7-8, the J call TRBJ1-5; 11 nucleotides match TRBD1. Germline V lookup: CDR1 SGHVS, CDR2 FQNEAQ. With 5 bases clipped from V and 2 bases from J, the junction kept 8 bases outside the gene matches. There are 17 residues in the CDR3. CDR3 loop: CASSRGQGEFGNQPQHF. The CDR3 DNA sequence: TGTGCCAGCAGCCGGGGACAGGGGGAATTTGGCAATCAGCCCCAGCATTTT.

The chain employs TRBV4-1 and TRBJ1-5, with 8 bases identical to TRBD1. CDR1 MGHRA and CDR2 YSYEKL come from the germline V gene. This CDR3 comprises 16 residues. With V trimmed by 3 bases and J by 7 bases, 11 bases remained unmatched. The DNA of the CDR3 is TGCGCCAGCAGCCACTATGCAGGGGGCGCAGGGCAGCCCCAGCATTTT. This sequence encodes CASSHYAGGAGQPQHF.

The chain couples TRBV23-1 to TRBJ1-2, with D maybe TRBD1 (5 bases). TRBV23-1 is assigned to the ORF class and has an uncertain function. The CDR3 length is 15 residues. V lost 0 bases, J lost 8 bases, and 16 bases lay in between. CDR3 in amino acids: CASSQSLRRVRGYTF. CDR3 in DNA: TGCGCCAGCAGTCAATCTCTCCGCAGGGTGAGGGGCTACACCTTC.

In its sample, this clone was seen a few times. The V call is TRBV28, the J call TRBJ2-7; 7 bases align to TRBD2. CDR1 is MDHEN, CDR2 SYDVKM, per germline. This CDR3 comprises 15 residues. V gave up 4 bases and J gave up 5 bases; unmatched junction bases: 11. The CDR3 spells CASSSPSSGRDEQYF. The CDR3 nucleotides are TGTGCCAGCAGTTCACCGTCTAGCGGACGAGACGAGCAGTACTTC.

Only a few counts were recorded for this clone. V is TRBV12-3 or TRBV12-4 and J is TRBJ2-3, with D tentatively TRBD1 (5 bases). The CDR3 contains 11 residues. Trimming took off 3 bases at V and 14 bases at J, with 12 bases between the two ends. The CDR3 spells CASSLTDRMYF. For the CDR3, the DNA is TGTGCCAGCAGTTTGACAGACCGAATGTATTTT.

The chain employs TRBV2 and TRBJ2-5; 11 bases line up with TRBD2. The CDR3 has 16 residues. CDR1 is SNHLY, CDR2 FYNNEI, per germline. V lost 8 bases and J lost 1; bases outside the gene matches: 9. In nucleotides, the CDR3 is TGTGCCAGCTCTAATAGCGGGGGGGGACGCCAAGAGACCCAGTACTTC. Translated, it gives CASSNSGGGRQETQYF.

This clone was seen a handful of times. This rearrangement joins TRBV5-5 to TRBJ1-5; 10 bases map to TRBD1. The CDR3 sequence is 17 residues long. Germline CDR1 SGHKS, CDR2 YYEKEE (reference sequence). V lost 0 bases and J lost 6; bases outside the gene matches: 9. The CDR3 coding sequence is TGTGCCAGCAGCTTGGACTGGACAGGGGGTTCAGCTCAGCCCCAGCATTTT. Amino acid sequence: CASSLDWTGGSAQPQHF.

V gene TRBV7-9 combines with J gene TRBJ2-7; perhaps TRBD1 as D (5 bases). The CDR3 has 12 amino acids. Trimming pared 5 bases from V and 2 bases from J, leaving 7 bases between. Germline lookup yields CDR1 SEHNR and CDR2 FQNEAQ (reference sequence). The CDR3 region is CASSPGTYEQYF. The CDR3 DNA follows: TGTGCCAGCAGCCCAGGGACCTACGAGCAGTACTTC.

CDR3 in DNA: TGCGCCAGCAGCCTGGGGGCGGTTAGCGGAGTTAACAATGAGCAGTTCTTC. Encoded protein: CASSLGAVSGVNNEQFF. This chain links TRBV5-1 with TRBJ2-1; D is tentatively TRBD1 or TRBD2 (6 bases each). The CDR3 runs 17 residues. Germline-derived CDR1 and CDR2 are SGHRS and YFSETQ. The V and J ends lost 4 bases and 5 bases respectively, with 22 bases between them.

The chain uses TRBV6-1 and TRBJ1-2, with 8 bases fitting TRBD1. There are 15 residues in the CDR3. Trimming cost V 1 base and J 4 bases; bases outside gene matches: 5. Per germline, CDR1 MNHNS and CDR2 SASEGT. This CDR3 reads CASSEDPGGIYGYTF. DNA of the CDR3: TGTGCCAGCAGTGAAGATCCAGGGGGCATCTATGGCTACACCTTC.

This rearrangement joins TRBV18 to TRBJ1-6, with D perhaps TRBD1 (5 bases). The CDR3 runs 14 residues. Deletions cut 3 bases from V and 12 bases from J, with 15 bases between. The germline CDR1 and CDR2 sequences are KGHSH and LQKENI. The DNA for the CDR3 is TGTGCCAGCTCACCGGTGGACATTGCAGAACCCCTCCACTTT. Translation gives CASSPVDIAEPLHF.

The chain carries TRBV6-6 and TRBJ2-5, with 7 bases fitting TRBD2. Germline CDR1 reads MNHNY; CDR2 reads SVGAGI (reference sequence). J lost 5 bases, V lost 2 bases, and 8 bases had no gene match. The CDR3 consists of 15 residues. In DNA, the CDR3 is TGTGCCAGCAGTTACGGACTAGGGGCGGAGGAGACCCAGTACTTC. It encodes CASSYGLGAEETQYF.

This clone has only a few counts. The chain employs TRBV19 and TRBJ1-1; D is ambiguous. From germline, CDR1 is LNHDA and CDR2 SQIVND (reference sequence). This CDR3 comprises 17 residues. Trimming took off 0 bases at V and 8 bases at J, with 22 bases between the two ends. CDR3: CASSIEGSSWYEREAFF. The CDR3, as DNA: TGTGCCAGTAGTATAGAAGGAAGCTCTTGGTATGAGAGGGAAGCTTTCTTT.

CDR3 in amino acids: CASSYRDTGELFF. For the CDR3, the DNA is TGTGCCAGCAGTTACCGGGACACCGGGGAGCTGTTTTTT. The chain recombines TRBV6-5 with TRBJ2-2; D call uncertain. With 2 bases removed from V and 3 bases from J, the gap between germline ends came to 4 bases. Germline lookup yields CDR1 MNHEY and CDR2 SVGAGI. The CDR3 runs to 13 residues.

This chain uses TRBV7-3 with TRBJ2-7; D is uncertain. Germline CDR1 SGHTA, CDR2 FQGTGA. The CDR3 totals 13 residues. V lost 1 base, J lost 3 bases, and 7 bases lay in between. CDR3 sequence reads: CASSLMVGYEQYF. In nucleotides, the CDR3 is TGTGCCAGCAGCTTAATGGTCGGCTACGAGCAGTACTTC.

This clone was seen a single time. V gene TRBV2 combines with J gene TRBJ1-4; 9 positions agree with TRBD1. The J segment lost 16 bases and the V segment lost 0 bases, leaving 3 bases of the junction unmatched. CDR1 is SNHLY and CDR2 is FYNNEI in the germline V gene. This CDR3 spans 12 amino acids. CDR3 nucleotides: TGTGCCAGCAGTGAAGCGGGACAGGGAAGGTTTTTT. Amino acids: CASSEAGQGRFF.

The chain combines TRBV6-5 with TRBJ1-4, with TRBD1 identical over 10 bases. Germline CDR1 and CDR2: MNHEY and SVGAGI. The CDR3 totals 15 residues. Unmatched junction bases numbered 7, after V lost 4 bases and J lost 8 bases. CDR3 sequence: CASSSMTGGFEKLFF. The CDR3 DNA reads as TGTGCCAGCAGTTCCATGACAGGGGGCTTCGAAAAACTGTTTTTT.

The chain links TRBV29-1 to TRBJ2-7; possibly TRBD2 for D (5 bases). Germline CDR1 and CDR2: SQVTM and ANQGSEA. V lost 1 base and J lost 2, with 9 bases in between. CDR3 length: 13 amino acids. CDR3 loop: CSVEGRGTYEQYF. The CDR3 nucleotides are TGCAGCGTTGAAGGCCGGGGAACCTACGAGCAGTACTTC.

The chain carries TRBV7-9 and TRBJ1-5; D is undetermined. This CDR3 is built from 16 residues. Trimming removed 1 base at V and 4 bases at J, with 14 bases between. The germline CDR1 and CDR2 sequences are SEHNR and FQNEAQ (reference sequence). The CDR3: CASSLDSGQRNQPQHF. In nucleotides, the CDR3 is TGTGCCAGCAGCTTAGATAGTGGGCAGCGGAATCAGCCCCAGCATTTT.